A single T cell receptor beta chain is shown here with its context. This record comes from a study of shared clonotypes between healthy human individuals. The data were produced by immunoSEQ multiplex PCR, yet TCRdb's version contains in-frame clones alone and is incomplete. The sample has hundreds of thousands of clones; about three quarters are singletons. The CDR3 loop spans 19 amino acids. CDR1 is SGHNT, CDR2 YYREEE, per germline (reference sequence). V shed 4 bases, J shed 9 bases, and the junction held 22 bases outside the gene matches. The sequencing input was memory CD4+ T cells sorted from blood. Subset of the sample: CD45RA-negative fraction. This sequence originates from a woman in her twenties or thirties in good health. The chain is built from TRBV5-4 and TRBJ2-5, with TRBD2 matching 12 bases. The CDR3 DNA reads as TGTGCCAGCAGCCAAGATGGAAGCGCGGGACTAGCGGGTTTCGGTGCCCAGTACTTC. Translated: CASSQDGSAGLAGFGAQYF. Combining the CDR3 with reference TRBV5-4 and TRBJ2-5 gives the whole variable domain ETGVTQSPTHLIKTRGQQVTLRCSSQSGHNTVSWYQQALGQGPQFIFQYYREEENGRGNFPPRFSGLQFPNYSSELNVNALELDDSALYLCASSQDGSAGLAGFGAQYFGPGTRLLVL.